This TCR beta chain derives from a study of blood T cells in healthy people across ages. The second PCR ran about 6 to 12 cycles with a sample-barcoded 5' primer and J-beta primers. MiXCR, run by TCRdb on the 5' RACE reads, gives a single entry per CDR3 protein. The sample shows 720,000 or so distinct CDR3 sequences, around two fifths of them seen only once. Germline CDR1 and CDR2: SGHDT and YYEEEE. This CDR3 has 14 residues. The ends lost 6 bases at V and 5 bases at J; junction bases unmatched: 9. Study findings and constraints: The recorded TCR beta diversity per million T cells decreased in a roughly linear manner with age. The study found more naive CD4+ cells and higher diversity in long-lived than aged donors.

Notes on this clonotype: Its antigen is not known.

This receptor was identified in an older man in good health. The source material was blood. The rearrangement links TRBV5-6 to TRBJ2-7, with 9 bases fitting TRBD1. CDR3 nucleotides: TGTGCCAGCAATAGGGGGACAGGGCCCCACGAGCAGTACTTC. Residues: CASNRGTGPHEQYF.